This T cell receptor beta chain was found in a study of T cell repertoires in cytomegalovirus infection. This clonotype showed up just a few times. Its antigen is still unknown. TCRdb re-derived calls from the reads in MiXCR, one entry per CDR3 protein. The sample consists of about 500,000 distinct CDR3 sequences, 30% to 35% of them appearing once. Unmatched junction bases numbered 8, after V lost 5 bases and J lost 4 bases. CDR3 size: 15 residues. Germline V gene sequence: CDR1 LNHDA, CDR2 SQIVND (reference sequence). This clonotype originated in a human donor in good health (CMV status not recorded). Some clones in this sample may be carry-over from other donors' samples. The V gene is TRBV19, the J gene TRBJ1-2, with 9 bases matching TRBD1. Sequenced here: cultured PBMCs, sampled from culture after CMV antigen stimulation. The CDR3, as DNA: TGTGCCAGTAGTCCCCGGGACAGGGACTCCTATGGCTACACCTTC. The encoded protein is CASSPRDRDSYGYTF.